Here is one T cell receptor (beta chain) with its context. Sequencing was performed with immunoSEQ multiplex PCR; in TCRdb, only in-frame clones are kept and a portion is missing. The table includes some 400,000 clones, 85% to 90% detected once. The CDR3 consists of 18 residues. Trimming took off 5 bases at V and 4 bases at J, with 26 bases between the two ends. Germline V gene data show CDR1 as MDHEN and CDR2 as SYDVKM. This sample was included in a study of blood T cell repertoires in COVID-19. Study in general: T cells, B-cell-depleted T cells, or PBMCs provided the cDNA or gDNA that served as material.

This receptor was obtained from a man aged 25 to 45 who had recovered from COVID-19. V and J are TRBV28 and TRBJ1-2; a possible D gene is TRBD1 (6 bases). Specimen: PBMCs or T cells enriched from blood (not recorded which). The CDR3 nucleotides are TGTGCCAGCAGTCCTATTTCCCCCTTGAGGGGCAGGGGCTATGGCTACACCTTC. Its protein product is CASSPISPLRGRGYGYTF.